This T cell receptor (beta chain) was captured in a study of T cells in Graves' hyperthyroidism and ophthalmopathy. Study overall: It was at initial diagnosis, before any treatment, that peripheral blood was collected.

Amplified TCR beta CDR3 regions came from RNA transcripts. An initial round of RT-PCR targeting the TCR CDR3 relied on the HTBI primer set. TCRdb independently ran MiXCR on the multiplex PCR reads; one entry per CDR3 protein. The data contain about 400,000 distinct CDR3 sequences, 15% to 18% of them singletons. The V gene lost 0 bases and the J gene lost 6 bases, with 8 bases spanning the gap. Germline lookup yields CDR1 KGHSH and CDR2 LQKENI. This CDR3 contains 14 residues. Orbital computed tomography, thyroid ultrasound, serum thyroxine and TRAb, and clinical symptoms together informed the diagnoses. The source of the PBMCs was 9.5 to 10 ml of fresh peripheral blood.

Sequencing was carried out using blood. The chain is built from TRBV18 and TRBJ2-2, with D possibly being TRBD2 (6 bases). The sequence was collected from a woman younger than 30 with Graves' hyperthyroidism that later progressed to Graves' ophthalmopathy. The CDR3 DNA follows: TGTGCCAGCTCACCACCCGGGGGAGCCGGGGAGCTGTTTTTT. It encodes CASSPPGGAGELFF.